Listed here are 2 T cell receptor beta chains from one sample, sequenced in a study of T-cell reconstitution after alpha-beta-depleted transplantation in children. TCRbeta library preparation incorporated unique molecular identifiers. Using its own MiXCR run on the PCR reads, TCRdb lists one record per CDR3 protein. The profile shows about 440,000 distinct CDR3 sequences, approximately 41% of them singletons. The specimen comprised PBMCs, sampled before TCRalphabeta/CD19-depleted stem cell transplant. Receptors originate from a girl aged 2-10 years with aplastic anemia, due to receive a stem cell transplant.

J is TRBJ2-7 and V is TRBV4-1; weak D call: TRBD2 (6 bases). The CDR3 loop spans 14 amino acids. Germline assignment: CDR1 MGHRA and CDR2 YSYEKL. V was clipped by 2 bases and J by 3 bases, with 11 bases between them. CDR3 in amino acids: CASSQSRDFYEQYF. The CDR3, as DNA: TGCGCCAGCAGCCAATCCCGGGACTTCTACGAGCAGTACTTC.

This clonotype was detected ten times or more. The gene calls are TRBV24-1 and TRBJ2-3; no reliable D call. This CDR3 is built from 12 residues. V lost 12 bases to trimming and J lost 3 bases, with 12 bases between them. Per the germline V gene, CDR1 is KGHDR and CDR2 is SFDVKD. The CDR3 loop is CAAYRRTDTQYF. CDR3 nucleotides: TGTGCCGCCTATCGACGGACAGATACGCAGTATTTT.